The next 19 T cell receptor beta chains were all read from a single sample in a study of cytomegalovirus exposure and HLA in healthy donors. Both 60 Vbeta primers and 13 Jbeta primers went into the PCR. Sequenced by immunoSEQ multiplex PCR; TCRdb stores in-frame clones only, minus some. The sample holds 180,000 or so clones, roughly 77% seen once. Sequencing was performed on PBMCs. These receptor sequences come from a woman aged 35 to 49 in good health and CMV-seropositive.

The chain joins TRBV5-1 to TRBJ2-1; TRBD2 aligns across 8 bases. V trimming: 4 bases; J trimming: 6 bases; junction bases outside the gene matches: 15. The CDR3 totals 17 residues. Per the germline V gene, CDR1 is SGHRS and CDR2 is YFSETQ. CDR3 sequence: CASSLTSGRTHSNEQFF. The CDR3 DNA is TGCGCCAGCAGCCTAACTAGCGGCCGTACGCACAGCAATGAGCAGTTCTTC.

This clone was counted a single time. The rearrangement joins TRBV30 to TRBJ1-1, with unresolved D. Germline V gene lookup returns CDR1 GTSNPN and CDR2 SVGIG (reference sequence). Trimming took off 0 bases at V and 5 bases at J, with 16 bases between the two ends. CDR3 size: 15 residues. The CDR3: CAWSVLGKKRTEAFF. The CDR3 nucleotides read TGTGCCTGGAGTGTACTAGGGAAGAAGAGGACTGAAGCTTTCTTT.

This chain joins TRBV7-8 and TRBJ2-1; 8 bases align to TRBD2. Germline CDR1 is SGHVS and CDR2 is FQNEAQ. The CDR3 is 14 residues long. V gave up 3 bases and J gave up 9 bases; unmatched junction bases: 7. CDR3 amino acids: CASSFGPGGAEQFF. The CDR3, as DNA: TGTGCCAGCAGCTTTGGTCCGGGAGGGGCTGAGCAGTTCTTC.

The chain recombines TRBV7-2 with TRBJ1-2, with a weak D call TRBD1 (5 bases). The CDR3 covers 15 residues. V lost 1 base and J 4 bases, leaving 13 bases between the germline ends. Germline-derived CDR1 and CDR2 are SGHTA and FQGNSA. This chain's CDR3 is CASSLERGRIYGYTF. The CDR3 DNA follows: TGTGCCAGCAGCTTAGAAAGGGGAAGGATCTATGGCTACACCTTC.

The V gene is TRBV7-3, the J gene TRBJ2-3; no definite D call. The CDR3 totals 13 residues. V was clipped by 2 bases and J by 4 bases, with 7 bases between them. The V gene's germline CDR1 is SGHTA and CDR2 FQGTGA. Here the CDR3 reads CASSLASADTQYF. The CDR3 nucleotides are TGTGCCAGCAGCTTAGCTAGTGCAGATACGCAGTATTTT.

The gene calls are TRBV5-1 and TRBJ2-5; TRBD2 aligns across 7 bases. Losses at the gene ends were 3 bases for V and 4 bases for J; bases not matched to a gene: 12. This CDR3 is 16 amino acids long. CDR1 SGHRS and CDR2 YFSETQ come from the germline V gene. CDR3 sequence reads: CASSSLGGSGRETQYF. The DNA of the CDR3 is TGCGCCAGCAGCTCCCTGGGCGGGAGCGGTAGAGAGACCCAGTACTTC. Combining the CDR3 with reference TRBV5-1 and TRBJ2-5 gives the whole variable domain KAGVTQTPRYLIKTRGQQVTLSCSPISGHRSVSWYQQTPGQGLQFLFEYFSETQRNKGNFPGRFSGRQFSNSRSEMNVSTLELGDSALYLCASSSLGGSGRETQYFGPGTRLLVL.

In its sample, this clone was seen a few times. This sequence joins TRBV15 and TRBJ2-7, with D possibly TRBD2 on 5 matching bases. CDR3 length: 16 amino acids. Germline CDR1 reads LNHNV; CDR2 reads YYDKDF (reference sequence). The V end was cut by 0 bases, the J end by 0 bases, with 12 bases between. CDR3 nucleotide sequence: TGTGCCACCAGCAGAGATCCGGGATCCACCTCCTACGAGCAGTACTTC. Translated: CATSRDPGSTSYEQYF.

The chain couples TRBV7-9 to TRBJ2-1; TRBD2 matches at 8 bases. The CDR3 totals 16 residues. CDR1 and CDR2 from the germline V gene are SEHNR and FQNEAQ (reference sequence). The V segment lost 4 bases and the J segment 8 bases; nucleotides outside the gene matches: 13. The CDR3 nucleotides read TGTGCCAGCAGCTCCGGGAGGAGCGGGAGTGGAGATGAGCAGTTCTTC. This encodes CASSSGRSGSGDEQFF.

The chain recombines TRBV28 with TRBJ2-6, with D possibly matching TRBD1 (6 bases). The CDR3 extends over 15 amino acids. Germline V gene data show CDR1 as MDHEN and CDR2 as SYDVKM. Trimming removed 6 bases at V and 2 bases at J, with 11 bases between. The CDR3: CASRPTGTGANVLTF. The CDR3 coding sequence is TGTGCCAGCAGACCGACAGGTACTGGGGCCAACGTCCTGACTTTC.

Remarks on this clone: Within the sample, other DNA sequences also encode this same CDR3. CDR3 nucleotides: TGTGCCAGCAGTTTATGGGGGGGGCGGAGGTATGGCTACACCTTC. Its protein product is CASSLWGGRRYGYTF. This chain connects TRBV27 to TRBJ1-2; the D gene is possibly TRBD1 (6 bases). From germline, CDR1 is MNHEY and CDR2 SMNVEV (reference sequence). Trimming left V 1 base short and J 5 bases short, with 14 bases between. The CDR3 extends over 15 amino acids.

The chain links TRBV11-2 to TRBJ2-1; TRBD2 agrees at 13 bases. V lost 4 bases to trimming and J lost 9 bases; unmatched junction nucleotides: 15. Looked up from germline, CDR1 is SGHAT and CDR2 is FQNNGV. The CDR3 is 18 amino acids. CDR3 nucleotides: TGTGCCAGCAGCTCCCTTGTAGGTACTAGCGGGAGGGCGCGTGAGCAGTTCTTC. The encoded protein is CASSSLVGTSGRAREQFF.

The CDR3 loop is CASRGTGREPQHF. In DNA, the CDR3 is TGTGCCAGCAGGGGGACAGGGCGGGAGCCCCAGCATTTT. The chain recombines TRBV25-1 with TRBJ1-5; TRBD1 aligns across 9 bases. The length of the CDR3 is 13 residues. Germline lookup yields CDR1 MGHDK and CDR2 SYGVNS. Trimming took 6 bases from V and 8 from J; bases not matched to a gene: 5.

In the case of this clone: Sequence at one end of the junction differs from germline and may be a read error. V is TRBV7-3 and J is TRBJ2-7; D possibly corresponds to TRBD2 (6 bases). The V gene's germline CDR1 is SGHTA and CDR2 FQGTGA. CDR3 length: 13 amino acids. The CDR3 sequence: CVSSSNSGHEQYF. The DNA for the CDR3 is TGTGTCAGCAGCTCAAACAGCGGGCACGAGCAGTACTTC.

The chain carries TRBV13 and TRBJ2-5, with 8 bases identical to TRBD1. J gave up 1 base and V 6 bases, and 4 bases lay outside the gene matches. The CDR3 extends over 14 amino acids. The germline V gene has CDR1 PRHDT and CDR2 FYEKMQ (reference sequence). CDR3 in amino acids: CASRFDRGQETQYF. For the CDR3, the DNA is TGTGCCAGCAGGTTTGACAGGGGCCAAGAGACCCAGTACTTC. Complete variable domain (other parts from reference TRBV13 and TRBJ2-5): AAGVIQSPRHLIKEKRETATLKCYPIPRHDTVYWYQQGPGQDPQFLISFYEKMQSDKGSIPDRFSAQQFSDYHSELNMSSLELGDSALYFCASRFDRGQETQYFGPGTRLLVL.

V is TRBV25-1 and J is TRBJ2-3, with TRBD1 as a possible D gene (6 bases). The CDR3 has 15 residues. Germline CDR1 MGHDK, CDR2 SYGVNS. The V end was cut by 3 bases, the J end by 1 base, with 11 bases between. CDR3 loop: CASSDWDKGTDTQYF. In DNA, the CDR3 is TGTGCCAGCAGTGATTGGGACAAGGGCACAGATACGCAGTATTTT.

Of note for this clone: Within the sample, other DNA sequences also encode this same CDR3. The genes are TRBV29-1 and TRBJ1-3; 7 bases map to TRBD1. Germline loops: CDR1 SQVTM, CDR2 ANQGSEA. The CDR3 loop spans 12 amino acids. V was clipped by 4 bases and J by 4 bases; unmatched bases: 1. Here the CDR3 reads CSVGTGGNTIYF. Here the CDR3 DNA reads TGCAGCGTTGGGACAGGAGGAAACACCATATATTTT.

V gene TRBV7-2 combines with J gene TRBJ1-2, with a possible D match to TRBD1 (5 bases). The CDR3 extends over 11 amino acids. The germline V and J ends were trimmed by 5 bases and 10 bases, with 11 bases remaining between them. In germline, CDR1 is SGHTA, CDR2 FQGNSA. The CDR3 protein is CASSQGIHYTF. CDR3 in DNA: TGTGCCAGCAGCCAGGGTATTCACTACACCTTC.

The chain's CDR3 is CASSGVGGLKDTQYF. The CDR3 bases are TGTGCCAGCAGCGGCGTGGGGGGGCTTAAAGATACGCAGTATTTT. The V call is TRBV5-4, the J call TRBJ2-3; TRBD2 is a possible D gene (7 bases). Looked up from germline, CDR1 is SGHNT and CDR2 is YYREEE (reference sequence). The CDR3 totals 15 residues. V was cut by 4 bases and J by 5 bases, with 17 bases left in between.

The chain recombines TRBV4-1 with TRBJ1-2; tentatively, D is TRBD1 (6 bases). The CDR3 sequence is 17 residues long. CDR1 and CDR2 (germline): MGHRA, YSYEKL. The V gene lost 0 bases and the J gene lost 3 bases, with 17 bases spanning the gap. The CDR3 here is CASSQEGLQGTYYGYTF. The CDR3 DNA sequence: TGCGCCAGCAGCCAAGAAGGCCTGCAGGGGACGTACTATGGCTACACCTTC.